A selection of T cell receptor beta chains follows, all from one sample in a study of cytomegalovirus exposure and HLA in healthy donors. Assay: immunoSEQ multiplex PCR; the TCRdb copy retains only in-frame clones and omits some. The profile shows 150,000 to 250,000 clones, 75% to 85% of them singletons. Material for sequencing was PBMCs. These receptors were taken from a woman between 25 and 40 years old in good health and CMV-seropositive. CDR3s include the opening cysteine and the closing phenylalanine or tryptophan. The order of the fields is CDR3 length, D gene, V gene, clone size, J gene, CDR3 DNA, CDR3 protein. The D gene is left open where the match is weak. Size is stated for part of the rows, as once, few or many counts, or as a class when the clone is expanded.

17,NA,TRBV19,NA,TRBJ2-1,TGTGCCAGTAGAAACGTTGGAGGGGGGGCTTCTGTCTATGAGCAGTTCTTC,CASRNVGGGASVYEQFF
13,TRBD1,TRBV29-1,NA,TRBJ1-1,TGCAGCGTTGTAGGGACAGGGCTTATAGGGACTTTCTTT,CSVVGTGLIGTFF
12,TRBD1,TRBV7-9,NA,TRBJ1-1,TGTGCCAGCAGCTTCGTCTCCGGGACAGGGAATTTT,CASSFVSGTGNF
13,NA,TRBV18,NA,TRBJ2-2,TGTGCCAGCTCACCCTCTAACACCGGGGAGCTGTTTTTT,CASSPSNTGELFF
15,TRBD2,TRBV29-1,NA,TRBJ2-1,TGCAGCGTTGAAGATGTGGCTAGCGGGAGTCATGAGCAGTTCTTC,CSVEDVASGSHEQFF
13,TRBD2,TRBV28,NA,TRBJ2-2,TGTGCCAGCACTAGCGGGAGTGCCGGGGAGCTGTTTTTT,CASTSGSAGELFF
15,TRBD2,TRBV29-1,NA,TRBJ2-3,TGCAGCGTTGGGGCTAGCGGGAGTGGAACAGATACGCAGTATTTT,CSVGASGSGTDTQYF
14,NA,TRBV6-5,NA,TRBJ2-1,TGTGCCAGCAGTTACATAAACTCCTACAATGAGCAGTTCTTC,CASSYINSYNEQFF
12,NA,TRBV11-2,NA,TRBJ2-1,TGTGCCAGCAGCTTATTTCTACTAGAGCAGTTCTTC,CASSLFLLEQFF
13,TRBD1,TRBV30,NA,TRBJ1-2,TGTGCCTGGAGTTCCGACAGGGGGTATGGCTACACCTTC,CAWSSDRGYGYTF
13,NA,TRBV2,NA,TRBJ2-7,TGTGCCAGCAAAGGGGGGGGGCTCTACGAGCAGTACTTC,CASKGGGLYEQYF
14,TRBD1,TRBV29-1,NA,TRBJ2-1,TGCAGCGTTGTGATCAGGGGGATGTTCAATGAGCAGTTCTTC,CSVVIRGMFNEQFF
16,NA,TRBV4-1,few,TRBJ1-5,TGCGCCAGCAGCCAAGAGGGGAGATTTAGCAATCAGCCCCAGCATTTT,CASSQEGRFSNQPQHF
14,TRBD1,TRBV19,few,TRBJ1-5,TGTGCCAGTAGAAACGGACAGGGCGCACAGCCCCAGCATTTT,CASRNGQGAQPQHF
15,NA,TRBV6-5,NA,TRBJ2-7,TGTGCCAGCAGTCCCCCCCTACAGGGAGTCTACGAGCAGTACTTC,CASSPPLQGVYEQYF
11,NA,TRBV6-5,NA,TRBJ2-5,TGTGCCAGCGGCCGGGGGGAGACCCAGTACTTC,CASGRGETQYF
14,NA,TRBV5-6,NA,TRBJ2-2,TGTGCCAGCAGCCCTCCGGAGGGGACCGGGGAGCTGTTTTTT,CASSPPEGTGELFF
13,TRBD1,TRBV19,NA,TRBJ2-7,TGTGCCAGTAGTTTGGGACAGGGCTTCGAGCAGTACTTC,CASSLGQGFEQYF
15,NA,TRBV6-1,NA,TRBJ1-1,TGTGCCAGCAGTGTCGCAACAGGGCAGAGGACTGAAGCTTTCTTT,CASSVATGQRTEAFF
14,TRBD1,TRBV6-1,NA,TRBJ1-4,TGTGCCAGCAGTGAAGCTTACAGGGGCAAAAAACTGTTTTTT,CASSEAYRGKKLFF
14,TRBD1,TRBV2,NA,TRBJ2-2,TGTGCCAGCATTGGGACAGTAAGGTCCGGGGAGCTGTTTTTT,CASIGTVRSGELFF
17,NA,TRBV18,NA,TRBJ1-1,TGTGCCAGCTCACCACGACCCTCTTTGGGGGGGAACACTGAAGCTTTCTTT,CASSPRPSLGGNTEAFF
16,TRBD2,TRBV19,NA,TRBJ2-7,TGTGCCAGTAGTAGAGAACCGGGACTACCGACCTACGAGCAGTACTTC,CASSREPGLPTYEQYF
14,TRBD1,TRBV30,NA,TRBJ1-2,TGTGCCTGGAGTGTACGAGGGACAGGGAGTGGCTACACCTTC,CAWSVRGTGSGYTF
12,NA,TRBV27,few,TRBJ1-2,TGTGCCAGCACCCGGCCCGGGGAAGGCTACACCTTC,CASTRPGEGYTF
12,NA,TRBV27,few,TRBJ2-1,TGTGCCACCCGGAGCTCCTACAATGAGCAGTTCTTC,CATRSSYNEQFF
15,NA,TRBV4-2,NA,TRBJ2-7,TGTGCCAGCAGCCAAGATTCCCGCCTAGCTCGGGAGCAGTACTTC,CASSQDSRLAREQYF
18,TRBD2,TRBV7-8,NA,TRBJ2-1,TGTGCCAGCAGCCAGACACGGTGGGCTAGCGGGACTGATAATGAGCAGTTCTTC,CASSQTRWASGTDNEQFF
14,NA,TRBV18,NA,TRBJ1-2,TGTGCCAGCTCAAATCCCGGGATCTACTATGGCTACACCTTC,CASSNPGIYYGYTF
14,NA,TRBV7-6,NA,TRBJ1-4,TGTGCCAGCGGACATTGGCAGCAATATGAAAAACTGTTTTTT,CASGHWQQYEKLFF
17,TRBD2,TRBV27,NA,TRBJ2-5,TGTGCCAGCAGTTCGGGACTAGCGGGAGGAGCGTTGGAGACCCAGTACTTC,CASSSGLAGGALETQYF
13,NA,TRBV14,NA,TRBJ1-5,TGTGCCAGCAGCTGGTCCGGGGATCAGCCCCAGCATTTT,CASSWSGDQPQHF
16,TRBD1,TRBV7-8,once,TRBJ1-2,TGTGCCAGCAGCTTAGCGCAAACAGGGGGCCGGTATGGCTACACCTTC,CASSLAQTGGRYGYTF
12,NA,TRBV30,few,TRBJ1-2,TGTGCCTGGAGTCCGACGGGGGATGGCTACACCTTC,CAWSPTGDGYTF
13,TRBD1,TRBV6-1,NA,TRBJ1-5,TGTGCCAGCAGCCCGACAGGGAATCAGCCCCAGCATTTT,CASSPTGNQPQHF
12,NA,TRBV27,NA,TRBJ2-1,TGTGCCAGCAGCTCTGGCCTAGGAGAGCAGTTCTTC,CASSSGLGEQFF
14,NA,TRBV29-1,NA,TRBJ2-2,TGCAGCGTTACGGCGGGGGCAGGTTCCGGGGAGCTGTTTTTT,CSVTAGAGSGELFF
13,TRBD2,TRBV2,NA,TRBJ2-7,TGTGCCAGCCGGCGGGCTAGCGGCTACGAGCAGTACTTC,CASRRASGYEQYF
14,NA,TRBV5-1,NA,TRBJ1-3,TGCGCCAGCAGCTCAGGTAGCTCTGGAAACACCATATATTTT,CASSSGSSGNTIYF
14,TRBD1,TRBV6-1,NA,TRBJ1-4,TGTGCCAGCAGTGAAGCGGGACAGGGTGAAAAACTGTTTTTT,CASSEAGQGEKLFF
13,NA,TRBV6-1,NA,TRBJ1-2,TGTGCCAGCAGTGAAGAGAGGGTTCGCGGCTACACCTTC,CASSEERVRGYTF
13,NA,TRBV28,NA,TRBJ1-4,TGTGCCAGTCTAGCCCGGGACAAAGAAAAACTGTTTTTT,CASLARDKEKLFF
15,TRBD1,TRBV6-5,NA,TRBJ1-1,TGTGCCAGCAGTTACAGGCGACAGGGGGTAACTGAAGCTTTCTTT,CASSYRRQGVTEAFF
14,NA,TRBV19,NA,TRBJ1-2,TGTGCCAGTAGTATGCCGTCCACAGGGTACGGCTACACCTTC,CASSMPSTGYGYTF
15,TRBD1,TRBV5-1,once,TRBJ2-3,TGCGCCAGCAGCTTACCTCAGGGGGCGGGAGATACGCAGTATTTT,CASSLPQGAGDTQYF
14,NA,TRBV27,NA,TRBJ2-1,TGTGCCAGCAGTTACAGTAGCTCCTACAATGAGCAGTTCTTC,CASSYSSSYNEQFF